This T cell receptor (beta chain) originates from a study of blood T cell repertoires in COVID-19. Study at large: Collection of acute and convalescent COVID-19 samples took place in the United States, Italy and Spain. The cDNA or gDNA used as material had been derived from T cells, B-cell-depleted T cells, or PBMCs.

Per the original data handling: How many nucleated cells were present was estimated from reference gene primer amplification. The data were produced by immunoSEQ multiplex PCR, yet TCRdb's version contains in-frame clones alone and is incomplete. That table is the source of V, J and clone size, and D and trimming were worked out from the DNA. The data contain roughly 100,000 clones, 70% to 80% of them singletons. V was clipped by 4 bases and J by 0 bases; unmatched bases: 1. CDR3 size: 14 residues. The germline gives CDR1 MNHEY, CDR2 SVGEGT. The source is a man between 70 and 80 years old with active or convalescent COVID-19. This rearrangement joins TRBV6-2 or TRBV6-3 to TRBJ2-7; 9 bases fit TRBD1. The sample taken for sequencing was peripheral blood. The CDR3 nucleotides are TGTGCCAGCAGTTTGGGACAGGGCTCCTACGAGCAGTACTTC. Translated: CASSLGQGSYEQYF.